Here is one T cell receptor (beta chain) with its context. Study processing details: Reference gene primer amplification in the assay estimated nucleated cell counts. Clones were read by immunoSEQ multiplex PCR, and TCRdb kept only the in-frame ones, dropping some. V, J and clone size are taken as reported in that table, and D and trimming were inferred from the DNA itself. The repertoire consists of 130,000 to 150,000 clones, with approximately 90% occurring once and the leading ten covering roughly 3.9%. These data originate in a study of blood T cell repertoires in COVID-19. Across the study: Samples taken during acute and convalescent COVID-19 were collected in the United States, Italy and Spain. PBMCs, B-cell-depleted T cells, or T cells were the source of the cDNA or gDNA that made up the material.

V lost 5 bases, J lost 3 bases, and 11 bases lay in between. Germline CDR1 reads SGHTA; CDR2 reads FQGNSA. This CDR3 spans 14 amino acids. Cohort allocation depended upon clinical history that participants reported. Sequenced input: PBMCs or T cells enriched from blood (not recorded which). The V and J genes are TRBV7-2 and TRBJ1-3, with unresolved D. The receptor comes from a woman aged 40 to 50 who had been exposed to COVID-19. The CDR3 bases are TGTGCCAGCAGCAATCAGGCCTTTGGAAACACCATATATTTT. Protein product: CASSNQAFGNTIYF.